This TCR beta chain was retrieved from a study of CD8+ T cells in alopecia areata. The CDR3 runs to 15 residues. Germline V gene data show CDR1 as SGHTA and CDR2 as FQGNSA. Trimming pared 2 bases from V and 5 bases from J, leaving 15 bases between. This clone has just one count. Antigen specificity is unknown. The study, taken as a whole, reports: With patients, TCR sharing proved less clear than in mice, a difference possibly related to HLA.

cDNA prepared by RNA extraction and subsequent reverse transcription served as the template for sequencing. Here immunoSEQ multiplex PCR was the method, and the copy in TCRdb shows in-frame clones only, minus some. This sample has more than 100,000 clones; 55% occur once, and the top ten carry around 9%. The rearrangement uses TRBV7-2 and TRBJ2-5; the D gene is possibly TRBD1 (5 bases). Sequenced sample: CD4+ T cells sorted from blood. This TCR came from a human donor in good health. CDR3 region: CASSLYQAGKETQYF. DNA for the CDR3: TGTGCCAGCAGCTTATATCAGGCAGGGAAGGAGACCCAGTACTTC. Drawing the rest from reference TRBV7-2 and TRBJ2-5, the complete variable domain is GAGVSQSPSNKVTEKGKDVELRCDPISGHTALYWYRQSLGQGLEFLIYFQGNSAPDKSGLPSDRFSAERTGGSVSTLTIQRTQQEDSAVYLCASSLYQAGKETQYFGPGTRLLVL.